The 27 T cell receptor beta chains listed next were all sequenced from one sample in a study of cytomegalovirus exposure and HLA in healthy donors (dated by TCRdb to about 2017). Library preparation used the immunoSEQ multiplex PCR assay. TCRdb retrieved this table from immuneACCESS and kept in-frame rearrangements only. Not all clones are present; in checked studies, unresolved V genes account for under half, and no reason is known for the remainder. In all, the sample holds 150,000 to 200,000 clones, and roughly 85% of those were seen once. Approximately 16% of the sample is taken by the ten largest. Sequencing was carried out using PBMCs. These receptors were obtained from a man aged 18 to 30 in good health and CMV-seropositive.

The DNA for the CDR3 is TGTGCCAGCACCAGGGGGGACTCCTACGAGCAGTACTTC. Translation gives CASTRGDSYEQYF. The chain links TRBV7-2 to TRBJ2-7; a weak D match, TRBD1 (7 bases). V shed 7 bases and J shed 0 bases, with 10 bases lying between them. Germline V CDR1 and CDR2: SGHTA, FQGNSA. CDR3 length equals 13 residues.

As DNA, the CDR3 is TGTGCCTGGATTAATAAGGCCGGGGGGACCCAGTACTTC. Its protein product is CAWINKAGGTQYF. V is TRBV30 and J is TRBJ2-5; tentatively, D is TRBD2 (6 bases). The length of the CDR3 is 13 residues. V was shortened by 4 bases and J by 7 bases, with 16 bases between the two germline ends. Germline V CDR1 and CDR2: GTSNPN, SVGIG (reference sequence).

The V and J genes are TRBV2 and TRBJ1-4; D may be TRBD1 (5 bases). With 8 bases removed from V and 1 base from J, the gap between germline ends came to 11 bases. Germline CDR1 and CDR2: SNHLY and FYNNEI. The length of the CDR3 is 14 residues. CDR3 in amino acids: CASRQGRTNEKLFF. The CDR3, as DNA: TGTGCCAGCCGCCAGGGCAGAACTAATGAAAAACTGTTTTTT. Looking up the rest from reference TRBV2 and TRBJ1-4 gives the full variable domain: EPEVTQTPSHQVTQMGQEVILRCVPISNHLYFYWYRQILGQKVEFLVSFYNNEISEKSEIFDDQFSVERPDGSNFTLKIRSTKLEDSAMYFCASRQGRTNEKLFFGSGTQLSVL.

The genes are TRBV9 and TRBJ2-3; no clear D gene. V was clipped by 0 bases and J by 5 bases, with 4 bases between them. The CDR3 is made up of 12 amino acids. Germline lookup yields CDR1 SGDLS and CDR2 YYNGEE. The DNA for the CDR3 is TGTGCCAGCAGCGTAGGAGAAGATACGCAGTATTTT. Its translation: CASSVGEDTQYF.

This clone appeared once. The chain carries TRBV5-1 and TRBJ2-3; 7 positions agree with TRBD1. With 0 bases clipped from V and 5 bases from J, the junction kept 0 bases outside the gene matches. CDR1 is SGHRS and CDR2 is YFSETQ in the germline V gene. CDR3 length equals 13 residues. Written as DNA, the CDR3 is TGCGCCAGCAGCTTGGACAGGGGAGATACGCAGTATTTT. It translates to CASSLDRGDTQYF.

The chain joins TRBV29-1 to TRBJ2-3; D gene ambiguous. The V end was cut by 2 bases, the J end by 3 bases, with 12 bases between. This CDR3 contains 14 residues. Per germline, CDR1 SQVTM and CDR2 ANQGSEA. CDR3 protein: CSVEKNLGTDTQYF. Written as DNA, the CDR3 is TGCAGCGTTGAAAAGAACCTCGGTACAGATACGCAGTATTTT.

There are many counts of this clone. At one of its ends the junction is not consistent with the germline gene, which may arise from a read error. Other nucleotide sequences in the sample specify the same CDR3. The rearrangement joins TRBV7-7 to TRBJ1-1; D is unresolved. Looked up from germline, CDR1 is SSHAT and CDR2 is FNYEAQ (reference sequence). The CDR3 is made up of 13 amino acids. CDR3 amino acids: CASSAQVNTEAFF. CDR3 coding DNA: TGTGCTAGCAGCGCTCAGGTAAACACTGAAGCTTTCTTT.

J is TRBJ2-1 and V is TRBV5-1; D may be TRBD1 (6 bases). The V gene's germline CDR1 is SGHRS and CDR2 YFSETQ. V lost 3 bases to trimming and J lost 7 bases, with 11 bases between them. The CDR3 is made up of 13 amino acids. The CDR3 region is CASSYVTGNEQFF. The CDR3 DNA is TGCGCCAGCAGCTACGTCACAGGGAATGAGCAGTTCTTC.

The V call is TRBV5-4, the J call TRBJ1-1; tentative D call: TRBD1 (5 bases). CDR3 size: 14 residues. Germline V lookup: CDR1 SGHNT, CDR2 YYREEE (reference sequence). The V and J ends lost 0 bases and 1 base respectively, with 7 bases between them. The CDR3 sequence is CASSLDQGNTEAFF. CDR3 coding DNA: TGTGCCAGCAGCTTGGACCAGGGGAACACTGAAGCTTTCTTT. Combining the CDR3 with reference TRBV5-4 and TRBJ1-1 gives the whole variable domain ETGVTQSPTHLIKTRGQQVTLRCSSQSGHNTVSWYQQALGQGPQFIFQYYREEENGRGNFPPRFSGLQFPNYSSELNVNALELDDSALYLCASSLDQGNTEAFFGQGTRLTVV.

A word on this clone: A junction boundary mismatches the germline segment, possibly from a read error. CDR3 loop: CASTLRSYEQYF. CDR3 coding DNA: TGTGCCAGCACCTTGCGTTCCTACGAGCAGTACTTC. The V gene is TRBV5-5, the J gene TRBJ2-7, with D uncertain. The germline V gene has CDR1 SGHKS and CDR2 YYEKEE (reference sequence). The CDR3 is 12 residues long.

V is TRBV27 and J is TRBJ2-7, with 14 positions matching TRBD2. From germline, CDR1 is MNHEY and CDR2 SMNVEV (reference sequence). V was clipped by 3 bases and J by 0 bases; unmatched bases: 7. The CDR3 is made up of 18 amino acids. The CDR3 sequence: CASSFSGTSGRSSYEQYF. CDR3 sequence (DNA): TGTGCCAGCAGTTTCTCCGGGACTAGCGGGAGATCCTCCTACGAGCAGTACTTC.

The genes are TRBV2 and TRBJ2-7; 8 bases are shared with TRBD1. The germline gives CDR1 SNHLY, CDR2 FYNNEI. V lost 1 base and J lost 4; bases outside the gene matches: 6. This CDR3 contains 15 residues. The DNA of the CDR3 is TGTGCCAGCAGTGAAGGACAGGGGTATGGATACGAGCAGTACTTC. Translated: CASSEGQGYGYEQYF. Complete variable domain (other parts from reference TRBV2 and TRBJ2-7): EPEVTQTPSHQVTQMGQEVILRCVPISNHLYFYWYRQILGQKVEFLVSFYNNEISEKSEIFDDQFSVERPDGSNFTLKIRSTKLEDSAMYFCASSEGQGYGYEQYFGPGTRLTVT.

The chain combines TRBV5-4 with TRBJ2-5, with 8 bases matching TRBD2. CDR1 is SGHNT, CDR2 YYREEE, per germline (reference sequence). Trimming took 2 bases from V and 5 from J; bases not matched to a gene: 14. The CDR3 runs 17 residues. CDR3 bases: TGTGCCAGCAGCTTAGTCTCGGGAGGGCAAAAGTGGGAGACCCAGTACTTC. Amino acids: CASSLVSGGQKWETQYF.

This rearrangement joins TRBV2 to TRBJ1-5, with 9 bases that match TRBD1. V gave up 6 bases and J gave up 1 base; unmatched junction bases: 7. The germline V gene has CDR1 SNHLY and CDR2 FYNNEI. The CDR3 runs 16 residues. This CDR3 is CASSPQTGGSNQPQHF. CDR3 nucleotides: TGTGCCAGCAGCCCACAAACAGGGGGCAGCAATCAGCCCCAGCATTTT.

The chain couples TRBV7-9 to TRBJ1-2; possible D gene TRBD1, 6 bases. The V and J ends lost 0 bases and 6 bases respectively, with 11 bases between them. Germline CDR1 is SEHNR and CDR2 is FQNEAQ (reference sequence). CDR3 length: 14 residues. CDR3 in amino acids: CASSLAPTGDGYTF. The DNA for the CDR3 is TGTGCCAGCAGCTTAGCCCCGACAGGAGATGGCTACACCTTC.

The chain recombines TRBV4-2 with TRBJ1-1, with 10 bases identical to TRBD1. Per the germline V gene, CDR1 is LGHNA and CDR2 is YNFKEQ. CDR3 size: 18 residues. Unmatched junction bases numbered 9, after V lost 1 base and J lost 1 base. CDR3 residues: CASSQVLDRGDTNTEAFF. The CDR3 nucleotides are TGTGCCAGCAGCCAAGTGCTGGACAGGGGGGACACGAACACTGAAGCTTTCTTT.

The chain joins TRBV6-6 to TRBJ2-3, with 8 bases matching TRBD1. V shed 4 bases and J 4 bases; nucleotides not matched to a gene: 7. The CDR3 length is 15 residues. Germline V gene lookup returns CDR1 MNHNY and CDR2 SVGAGI (reference sequence). CDR3 sequence: CASSSADREADTQYF. CDR3 nucleotide sequence: TGTGCCAGCAGTTCGGCGGACAGGGAAGCAGATACGCAGTATTTT.

The chain uses TRBV4-1 and TRBJ2-3; 7 bases align to TRBD1. Germline lookup yields CDR1 MGHRA and CDR2 YSYEKL. After removal of 1 base from V and 5 bases from J, the junction contained 0 bases not matched to a gene. This CDR3 is 13 amino acids long. Written as DNA, the CDR3 is TGCGCCAGCAGCCAAGCAGGGGGAGATACGCAGTATTTT. Protein sequence: CASSQAGGDTQYF.

This clone was recorded once. The genes are TRBV5-1 and TRBJ1-1; the match to TRBD1 covers 7 bases. Germline assignment: CDR1 SGHRS and CDR2 YFSETQ. This CDR3 is 15 amino acids long. V lost 0 bases, J lost 3 bases, and 5 bases stayed unmatched. DNA for the CDR3: TGCGCCAGCAGCTTGGGTGGACAGGTGTACACTGAAGCTTTCTTT. Encoded protein: CASSLGGQVYTEAFF.

CDR3 bases: TGTGCCAGCACCGGGAACCTAGGCAATGAGCAGTTCTTC. The encoded protein is CASTGNLGNEQFF. V is TRBV6-1 and J is TRBJ2-1; perhaps TRBD2 as D (5 bases). V was pared by 7 bases and J by 6 bases, with 13 bases between. The CDR3 length is 13 residues. Germline CDR1 is MNHNS and CDR2 is SASEGT.

The V and J genes are TRBV12-5 and TRBJ1-1; 8 bases line up with TRBD1. J gave up 6 bases and V 6 bases, and 9 bases lay outside the gene matches. The germline V gene encodes CDR1 LGHNT and CDR2 FRNRAP. This CDR3 region has 14 residues. The CDR3 loop reads CASGTPGGPPEAFF. CDR3 DNA sequence: TGTGCTAGTGGGACCCCAGGGGGCCCCCCTGAAGCTTTCTTT.

The V gene is TRBV27, the J gene TRBJ2-2; D may be TRBD2 (6 bases). Germline V CDR1 and CDR2: MNHEY, SMNVEV (reference sequence). This CDR3 contains 15 residues. Trimming left V 0 bases short and J 6 bases short, with 11 bases between. CDR3 DNA: TGTGCCAGCAGTTTATCGGGACTCCAGCCCGGGGAGCTGTTTTTT. Translation gives CASSLSGLQPGELFF.

The chain couples TRBV5-1 to TRBJ2-1; D is possibly TRBD2 (6 bases). The V end was cut by 8 bases, the J end by 0 bases, with 12 bases between. Germline CDR1 is SGHRS and CDR2 is YFSETQ. The CDR3 is 14 residues long. CDR3 coding DNA: TGCGCCAGTCATAGCGGTAGCTCCTACAATGAGCAGTTCTTC. Its translation: CASHSGSSYNEQFF.

The chain recombines TRBV2 with TRBJ1-2; D ambiguous. V lost 9 bases, J lost 1 base, and 12 bases lay in between. Per the germline V gene, CDR1 is SNHLY and CDR2 is FYNNEI. The CDR3 is 13 amino acids. The CDR3 here is CASTRELNYGYTF. The CDR3 nucleotides read TGTGCCAGTACCCGTGAGCTTAACTATGGCTACACCTTC.

This chain links TRBV4-2 with TRBJ2-1, with unresolved D. The CDR3 sequence is 13 residues long. Germline CDR1 LGHNA, CDR2 YNFKEQ. Trimming stripped 2 bases from V and 13 bases from J, with 15 bases between. This chain's CDR3 is CASSQPHRSRQFF. The DNA for the CDR3 is TGTGCCAGCAGCCAACCTCATAGAAGTCGACAGTTCTTC.

This chain connects TRBV6-5 to TRBJ2-7; D may be TRBD1 (6 bases). The CDR3 length is 15 residues. Per germline, CDR1 MNHEY and CDR2 SVGAGI. Trimming stripped 5 bases from V and 3 bases from J, with 17 bases between. The CDR3 DNA is TGTGCCAGCAGTCCCGCAGGGGCAGAGGGCTACGAGCAGTACTTC. It yields the protein CASSPAGAEGYEQYF.

This clone has a handful of counts. This chain joins TRBV30 and TRBJ1-6, with D possibly TRBD1 on 5 matching bases. Trimming stripped 0 bases from V and 14 bases from J, with 8 bases between. Germline V CDR1 and CDR2: GTSNPN, SVGIG (reference sequence). There are 11 residues in the CDR3. CDR3 region: CAWSVQGALHF. The CDR3 DNA follows: TGTGCCTGGAGTGTACAAGGGGCCCTCCACTTT.